The 20 T cell receptor beta chains presented below share a single source sample, sequenced in a study of T cells in Graves' hyperthyroidism and ophthalmopathy. The TCR beta CDR3 regions underwent amplification using RNA transcripts as the source. The study used the HTBI primer set for a first-round RT-PCR of the TCR CDR3. TCRdb ran MiXCR on the multiplex PCR reads and lists one entry per CDR3 protein. The table has roughly 560,000 distinct CDR3 sequences, roughly 15% seen once; the top ten hold 4% to 5.5%. Material: blood. All receptors derive from a middle-aged woman with Graves' ophthalmopathy.

This clonotype showed up many times. The chain's CDR3 is CASSPNRDEAYGYTF. Written as DNA, the CDR3 is TGTGCCAGCTCACCCAACAGGGATGAAGCCTATGGCTACACCTTC. The rearrangement uses TRBV18 and TRBJ1-2, with a tentative D call TRBD1 (6 bases). CDR1 is KGHSH and CDR2 is LQKENI in the germline V gene. V gave up 3 bases and J gave up 4 bases, with 15 bases separating them. This CDR3 is built from 15 residues. The complete variable domain, with remaining parts taken from reference TRBV18 and TRBJ1-2, reads NAGVMQNPRHLVRRRGQEARLRCSPMKGHSHVYWYRQLPEEGLKFMVYLQKENIIDESGMPKERFSAEFPKEGPSILRIQQVVRGDSAAYFCASSPNRDEAYGYTFGSGTRLTVV.

The genes are TRBV28 and TRBJ1-2; 10 positions agree with TRBD1. Trimming removed 10 bases from V and 8 bases from J; junction bases left unmatched: 16. The germline V gene encodes CDR1 MDHEN and CDR2 SYDVKM. The CDR3 sequence is 15 residues long. DNA for the CDR3: TGTGCCAACAGCGACCCGGGACAGGGGTCGTACGGCTACACCTTC. Translating it yields CANSDPGQGSYGYTF.

This chain links TRBV12-3 or TRBV12-4 with TRBJ2-1; a weak D match, TRBD2 (6 bases). The CDR3 is 16 amino acids. Trimming left V 1 base short and J 2 bases short, with 12 bases between. The CDR3 protein is CASSLGRRVPYNEQFF. The CDR3 bases are TGTGCCAGCAGTTTAGGGCGGAGGGTCCCCTACAATGAGCAGTTCTTC.

At least ten counts were recorded for this clonotype. The chain combines TRBV6-1 with TRBJ1-2, with D maybe TRBD1 (6 bases). The CDR3 has 12 residues. Per germline, CDR1 MNHNS and CDR2 SASEGT. Trimming cost V 6 bases and J 6 bases, with 11 bases left between them. The CDR3 region has the DNA TGTGCCAGCAGAGCAGGGGTTGATGGCTACACCTTC. Protein: CASRAGVDGYTF.

This clonotype has ten or more counts. The chain couples TRBV29-1 to TRBJ2-7; 8 bases align to TRBD1. Germline V gives CDR1 SQVTM, CDR2 ANQGSEA. After removal of 4 bases from V and 5 bases from J, the junction contained 4 bases not matched to a gene. This CDR3 comprises 12 residues. In nucleotides, the CDR3 is TGCAGCGTTGTAACAGGGGGTCACGAGCAGTACTTC. It codes for CSVVTGGHEQYF.

This clonotype was detected ten times or more. This sequence joins TRBV6-5 and TRBJ1-3; 7 positions agree with TRBD1. The J segment lost 0 bases and the V segment lost 4 bases, leaving 3 bases of the junction unmatched. Germline-derived CDR1 and CDR2 are MNHEY and SVGAGI. This CDR3 has 15 amino acids. CDR3 bases: TGTGCCAGCAGTTGGGGACAGCCCTCTGGAAACACCATATATTTT. This sequence encodes CASSWGQPSGNTIYF.

This clonotype was detected ten times or more. The rearrangement joins TRBV2 to TRBJ1-1; 10 nucleotides align to TRBD1. There are 14 residues in the CDR3. Germline V gives CDR1 SNHLY, CDR2 FYNNEI. After removal of 6 bases from V and 6 bases from J, the junction contained 7 bases not matched to a gene. CDR3 in amino acids: CASRYGQGVPEAFF. The CDR3, as DNA: TGTGCCAGCAGATACGGACAGGGGGTCCCTGAAGCTTTCTTT.

This clonotype came up many times. This sequence joins TRBV5-1 and TRBJ2-7; TRBD2 aligns across 13 bases. V was pared by 4 bases and J by 5 bases, with 6 bases of the junction left unmatched. The CDR3 is 15 amino acids. Germline V gene lookup returns CDR1 SGHRS and CDR2 YFSETQ. This chain's CDR3 is CASSTWTSGSNEQYF. In nucleotides, the CDR3 is TGCGCCAGCAGCACCTGGACTAGCGGGAGCAACGAGCAGTACTTC.

This clonotype was counted ten times or more. J is TRBJ2-5 and V is TRBV6-5; D might be TRBD1 (5 bases). V lost 8 bases, J lost 5 bases, and 15 bases lay in between. Per germline, CDR1 MNHEY and CDR2 SVGAGI. This CDR3 region has 13 residues. This CDR3 is CASSRQPGETQYF. The CDR3 nucleotides read TGTGCCAGCTCGAGACAACCAGGGGAGACCCAGTACTTC.

The chain links TRBV6-2 or TRBV6-3 to TRBJ2-7; TRBD1 aligns across 9 bases. The CDR3 runs to 16 residues. The germline V gene encodes CDR1 MNHEY and CDR2 SVGEGT. V lost 4 bases to trimming and J lost 7 bases; unmatched junction nucleotides: 14. Written as DNA, the CDR3 is TGTGCCAGCAGTTTGGCACCGGGACAGGGTTCTTGGGAGCAGTACTTC. Translating it yields CASSLAPGQGSWEQYF.

This clonotype came up many times. The chain combines TRBV6-5 with TRBJ2-7; TRBD2 matches 7 bases. J was trimmed by 7 bases and V by 6 bases; bases with no gene match: 24. The CDR3 has 18 residues. Germline assignment: CDR1 MNHEY and CDR2 SVGAGI. In nucleotides, the CDR3 is TGTGCCAGCAGCCATGCTCCGGGACTACTGGGTCGAATACGTGAGCAGTACTTC. As protein: CASSHAPGLLGRIREQYF.

This clonotype was observed at least ten times. The chain links TRBV12-3 or TRBV12-4 to TRBJ2-5; D gene uncertain. The CDR3 is 11 residues long. The V end was cut by 6 bases, the J end by 3 bases, with 5 bases between. The CDR3 DNA is TGTGCCAGCAGAGGAGAAGAGACCCAGTACTTC. Amino acid sequence: CASRGEETQYF.

This clonotype was counted ten times or more. This rearrangement joins TRBV6-4 to TRBJ1-5; tentatively, D is TRBD1 (5 bases). The germline CDR1 and CDR2 sequences are MRHNA and SNTAGT. CDR3 length: 19 residues. V was shortened by 2 bases and J by 0 bases, with 20 bases between the two germline ends. The CDR3: CASSDPPGLGSYSNQPQHF. Here the CDR3 DNA reads TGTGCCAGCAGTGACCCTCCAGGGCTGGGGTCTTATAGCAATCAGCCCCAGCATTTT.

This clonotype was seen more than once but under ten times. The V and J genes are TRBV11-3 and TRBJ2-1; 12 nucleotides align to TRBD2. The length of the CDR3 is 16 residues. Germline CDR1 and CDR2: SGHNT and YENEEA. V trimming: 2 bases; J trimming: 6 bases; junction bases outside the gene matches: 5. DNA for the CDR3: TGTGCCAGCAGCTTAAGACTAGCGGGAGTAGGCAATGAGCAGTTCTTC. This sequence encodes CASSLRLAGVGNEQFF. Supplemented by reference TRBV11-3 and TRBJ2-1, the full variable domain reads EAGVVQSPRYKIIEKKQPVAFWCNPISGHNTLYWYLQNLGQGPELLIRYENEEAVDDSQLPKDRFSAERLKGVDSTLKIQPAELGDSAVYLCASSLRLAGVGNEQFFGPGTRLTVL.

This clonotype has at least ten counts. The chain is built from TRBV12-3 or TRBV12-4 and TRBJ1-2, with a tentative D call TRBD1 (6 bases). This CDR3 has 14 amino acids. Trimming pared 1 base from V and 6 bases from J, leaving 12 bases between. CDR3 loop: CASSLDMGAHGYTF. CDR3 DNA: TGTGCCAGCAGTTTAGATATGGGGGCCCATGGCTACACCTTC.

The V and J genes are TRBV11-2 and TRBJ1-5; 7 positions match TRBD1. J was trimmed by 1 base and V by 4 bases; bases with no gene match: 7. The CDR3 covers 16 residues. Germline values: CDR1 SGHAT, CDR2 FQNNGV. The CDR3 is CASSSKNRGSNQPQHF. The CDR3 DNA reads TGTGCCAGCAGCTCCAAGAACAGGGGAAGCAATCAGCCCCAGCATTTT.

In this sample, this clonotype turned up many times. V usage is TRBV7-8 and J usage is TRBJ2-7, with a possible D match to TRBD2 (5 bases). The length of the CDR3 is 15 residues. Germline V gives CDR1 SGHVS, CDR2 FQNEAQ. The V end was cut by 6 bases, the J end by 5 bases, with 20 bases between. The CDR3 DNA reads as TGTGCCAGCAGGTTGGGGTCGACTCTAGCCAACGAGCAGTACTTC. As protein: CASRLGSTLANEQYF.

This clonotype appeared many times. V is TRBV2 and J is TRBJ1-1; TRBD1 matches at 7 bases. The CDR3 runs to 13 residues. Trimming took 6 bases from V and 6 from J; bases not matched to a gene: 7. The germline V gene has CDR1 SNHLY and CDR2 FYNNEI. The CDR3 here is CASRYRGGAEAFF. In DNA form, the CDR3 reads TGTGCCAGCAGATACAGGGGTGGCGCTGAAGCTTTCTTT. Full variable domain (missing parts from reference TRBV2 and TRBJ1-1): EPEVTQTPSHQVTQMGQEVILRCVPISNHLYFYWYRQILGQKVEFLVSFYNNEISEKSEIFDDQFSVERPDGSNFTLKIRSTKLEDSAMYFCASRYRGGAEAFFGQGTRLTVV.

The chain carries TRBV20-1 and TRBJ2-2; 8 bases are a match to TRBD1. The V gene's germline CDR1 is DFQATT and CDR2 SNEGSKA (reference sequence). The V segment lost 6 bases and the J segment 4 bases; nucleotides outside the gene matches: 10. The CDR3 spans 15 residues. CDR3 protein: CSARLRGRGTGELFF. CDR3 nucleotides: TGCAGTGCCCGGCTCAGGGGGCGCGGCACCGGGGAGCTGTTTTTT.

This clonotype appeared many times. This chain links TRBV29-1 with TRBJ2-5; 7 bases are shared with TRBD2. The germline gives CDR1 SQVTM, CDR2 ANQGSEA. V shed 7 bases, J shed 0 bases, and the junction held 2 bases outside the gene matches. The CDR3 consists of 12 residues. The CDR3 DNA reads as TGCAGCGGGACTAGTCACCAAGAGACCCAGTACTTC. Protein: CSGTSHQETQYF. The variable domain in full, with the rest retrieved from reference TRBV29-1 and TRBJ2-5, is SAVISQKPSRDICQRGTSLTIQCQVDSQVTMMFWYRQQPGQSLTLIATANQGSEATYESGFVIDKFPISRPNLTFSTLTVSNMSPEDSSIYLCSGTSHQETQYFGPGTRLLVL.